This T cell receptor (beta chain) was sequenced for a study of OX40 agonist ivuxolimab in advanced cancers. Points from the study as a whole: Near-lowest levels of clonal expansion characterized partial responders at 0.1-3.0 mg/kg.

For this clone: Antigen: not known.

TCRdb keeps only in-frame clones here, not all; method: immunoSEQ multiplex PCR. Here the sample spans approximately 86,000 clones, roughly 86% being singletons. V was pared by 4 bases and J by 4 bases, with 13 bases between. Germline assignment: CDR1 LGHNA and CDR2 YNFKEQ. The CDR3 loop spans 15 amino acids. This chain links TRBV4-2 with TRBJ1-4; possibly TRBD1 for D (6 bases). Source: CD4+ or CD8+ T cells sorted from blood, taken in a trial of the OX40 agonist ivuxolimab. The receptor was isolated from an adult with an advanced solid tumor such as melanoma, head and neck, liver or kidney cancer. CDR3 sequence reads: CASSRKQGNNEKLFF. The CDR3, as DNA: TGTGCCAGCAGCCGCAAACAGGGTAATAATGAAAAACTGTTTTTT.